This paragraph reports one TCR beta chain. V gave up 4 bases and J gave up 0 bases, with 7 bases separating them. There are 13 residues in the CDR3. Looked up from germline, CDR1 is LNHNV and CDR2 is YYDKDF (reference sequence). The method was immunoSEQ multiplex PCR; TCRdb's version includes in-frame clones alone and lacks a portion of them. The table lists about 2 million clones, 85% to 95% of them singletons. CD45RO-negative, CCR7-selected cells formed the naive CD8 fraction, which excluded terminally differentiated effector memory CD45RA+ cells. This entry comes from a study of shared clonotypes between healthy human individuals.

The sample comprised naive CD8+ T cells sorted from blood. This chain connects TRBV15 to TRBJ2-7; D uncertain. This receptor was taken from a man aged 18 to 35 in good health. CDR3 protein: CATSTDTSYEQYF. CDR3 bases: TGTGCCACCAGCACTGACACCTCCTACGAGCAGTACTTC.